The 23 T cell receptor beta chains below all came from one sample that was sequenced in a study of cytomegalovirus exposure and HLA in healthy donors. The method was immunoSEQ multiplex PCR; TCRdb's version includes in-frame clones alone and lacks a portion of them. The top ten clones hold 1.5% to 2% of a sample with around 56,000 clones, 93% of them seen once. The sequencing input was PBMCs. Receptors originate from a woman between 18 and 30 years old in good health and CMV-seropositive.

This clone turned up a few times. V and J are TRBV27 and TRBJ1-1; D uncertain. V was pared by 3 bases and J by 10 bases, with 24 bases between. The CDR3 runs 16 residues. Germline assignment: CDR1 MNHEY and CDR2 SMNVEV (reference sequence). CDR3 DNA: TGTGCCAGCAGTTTCGCAGTTTCAAGAAGCCACAGTCCAGCTTTCTTT. Its translation: CASSFAVSRSHSPAFF.

The chain has TRBV4-3 and TRBJ2-7; 15 bases map to TRBD2. The CDR3 is made up of 19 amino acids. Germline assignment: CDR1 LGHNA and CDR2 YSLEER. V dropped 1 base and J dropped 0; count of bases not matched to a gene: 7. CDR3 bases: TGCGCCAGCAGCCAAGGAACGGGACTAGCGGGGGGCACCTCCTACGAGCAGTACTTC. Translation gives CASSQGTGLAGGTSYEQYF.

The chain employs TRBV19 and TRBJ2-1; D is perhaps TRBD1 (6 bases). The CDR3 totals 17 residues. Germline loops: CDR1 LNHDA, CDR2 SQIVND (reference sequence). Trimming cost V 2 bases and J 1 base, with 15 bases left between them. The DNA for the CDR3 is TGTGCCAGTAGTATAACGGGAACAGGGTCTTCCTACAATGAGCAGTTCTTC. It translates to CASSITGTGSSYNEQFF. Together with reference TRBV19 and TRBJ2-1, the CDR3 gives the full variable domain: DGGITQSPKYLFRKEGQNVTLSCEQNLNHDAMYWYRQDPGQGLRLIYYSQIVNDFQKGDIAEGYSVSREKKESFPLTVTSAQKNPTAFYLCASSITGTGSSYNEQFFGPGTRLTVL.

This clone was picked up one time. The chain recombines TRBV19 with TRBJ1-1, with 12 bases aligning to TRBD1. V was clipped by 3 bases and J by 4 bases; unmatched bases: 6. The CDR3 covers 16 residues. Germline V gives CDR1 LNHDA, CDR2 SQIVND (reference sequence). Written as DNA, the CDR3 is TGTGCCAGTAGTATCGGGGCGGGACAGGGGGCCACTGAAGCTTTCTTT. It yields the protein CASSIGAGQGATEAFF. Combining the CDR3 with reference TRBV19 and TRBJ1-1 gives the whole variable domain DGGITQSPKYLFRKEGQNVTLSCEQNLNHDAMYWYRQDPGQGLRLIYYSQIVNDFQKGDIAEGYSVSREKKESFPLTVTSAQKNPTAFYLCASSIGAGQGATEAFFGQGTRLTVV.

Of note for this clone: One end of the junction does not line up with germline, which may come from a read error. The chain joins TRBV7-9 to TRBJ2-1, with TRBD2 matching over 7 bases. The CDR3 has 13 residues. Germline CDR1 and CDR2: SEHNR and FQNEAQ (reference sequence). The CDR3 DNA is TGTGCCAGCAGCTTAAGTCTCGGGGAGGGAAGGCTCTTC. Its protein is CASSLSLGEGRLF.

The chain uses TRBV11-2 and TRBJ1-1, with D possibly being TRBD1 (5 bases). The CDR3 spans 14 residues. Germline values: CDR1 SGHAT, CDR2 FQNNGV. Trimming removed 3 bases from V and 4 bases from J, with 12 bases in between. The CDR3 is CASSLGQGRTEAFF. CDR3 nucleotides: TGTGCCAGCAGCTTGGGGCAGGGTCGCACTGAAGCTTTCTTT. Supplemented by reference TRBV11-2 and TRBJ1-1, the full variable domain reads EAGVAQSPRYKIIEKRQSVAFWCNPISGHATLYWYQQILGQGPKLLIQFQNNGVVDDSQLPKDRFSAERLKGVDSTLKIQPAKLEDSAVYLCASSLGQGRTEAFFGQGTRLTVV.

This clone has more than one count but fewer than ten. J is TRBJ2-2 and V is TRBV11-2; 8 bases agree with TRBD2. The CDR3 length is 15 residues. Germline CDR1 reads SGHAT; CDR2 reads FQNNGV. V shed 5 bases and J 5 bases; nucleotides not matched to a gene: 7. CDR3 loop: CASSHSGGVTGELFF. The CDR3 nucleotides read TGTGCCAGCAGCCACAGCGGGGGAGTGACCGGGGAGCTGTTTTTT.

The chain links TRBV29-1 to TRBJ1-1, with D possibly matching TRBD1 (6 bases). With 4 bases removed from V and 5 bases from J, the gap between germline ends came to 11 bases. The CDR3 has 12 amino acids. Germline lookup yields CDR1 SQVTM and CDR2 ANQGSEA. CDR3 in amino acids: CSVARTETEAFF. The CDR3 DNA sequence: TGCAGCGTTGCCCGGACAGAGACTGAAGCTTTCTTT.

Comments on this clone: This sample also contains other DNA sequences that code for the same CDR3. V usage is TRBV27 and J usage is TRBJ1-5; D may be TRBD1 (5 bases). The germline V gene encodes CDR1 MNHEY and CDR2 SMNVEV (reference sequence). This CDR3 comprises 14 residues. V lost 2 bases and J 0 bases, leaving 5 bases between the germline ends. The CDR3 region has the DNA TGTGCCAGCAGTTTAAGGGGTAGCAATCAGCCCCAGCATTTT. Translation gives CASSLRGSNQPQHF.

This chain joins TRBV9 and TRBJ1-2, with 9 nucleotides matching TRBD1. The germline V gene encodes CDR1 SGDLS and CDR2 YYNGEE. Trimming removed 1 base from V and 3 bases from J; junction bases left unmatched: 1. The CDR3 consists of 14 residues. CDR3 residues: CASSVTGGDYGYTF. CDR3 nucleotide sequence: TGTGCCAGCAGCGTAACAGGGGGCGACTATGGCTACACCTTC.

J is TRBJ1-1 and V is TRBV2, with TRBD1 as a possible D gene (5 bases). Trimming left V 6 bases short and J 4 bases short, with 12 bases between. This CDR3 is built from 13 residues. The germline V gene encodes CDR1 SNHLY and CDR2 FYNNEI. The CDR3 loop reads CASRRLGGTEAFF. The CDR3 DNA sequence: TGTGCCAGCAGGCGATTGGGGGGCACTGAAGCTTTCTTT. Together with reference TRBV2 and TRBJ1-1, the CDR3 gives the full variable domain: EPEVTQTPSHQVTQMGQEVILRCVPISNHLYFYWYRQILGQKVEFLVSFYNNEISEKSEIFDDQFSVERPDGSNFTLKIRSTKLEDSAMYFCASRRLGGTEAFFGQGTRLTVV.

This chain connects TRBV10-2 to TRBJ2-7, with 10 bases fitting TRBD2. The CDR3 loop spans 14 amino acids. The J segment lost 3 bases and the V segment lost 5 bases, leaving 4 bases of the junction unmatched. Germline V gives CDR1 WSHSY, CDR2 SAAADI. The DNA of the CDR3 is TGCGCCAGCAGTCCAGAGCGGGGGGGCTACGAGCAGTACTTC. This sequence encodes CASSPERGGYEQYF.

V and J are TRBV6-6 and TRBJ2-1; D is perhaps TRBD1 (5 bases). The V gene lost 6 bases and the J gene lost 3 bases, with 18 bases spanning the gap. Germline lookup yields CDR1 MNHNY and CDR2 SVGAGI (reference sequence). CDR3 size: 16 residues. This CDR3 is CASSRDSPGYYNEQFF. CDR3 coding DNA: TGTGCCAGCAGCCGAGACAGTCCAGGATACTACAATGAGCAGTTCTTC.

This chain uses TRBV21-1 with TRBJ2-1; the DNA was not used to check the table's D call, TRBD1. TRBV21-1 is termed a pseudogene. The length of the CDR3 is 17 residues. This CDR3 reads CASSKAEGAAGVDEQFF. In DNA form, the CDR3 reads TGTGCCAGCAGCAAAGCAGAGGGCGCGGCAGGGGTCGACGAGCAGTTCTTC.

The genes are TRBV18 and TRBJ2-7; the D gene is possibly TRBD1 (5 bases). CDR1 and CDR2 (germline): KGHSH, LQKENI. V dropped 6 bases and J dropped 2 bases, with 11 bases sitting between them. This CDR3 has 13 amino acids. The CDR3 DNA follows: TGTGCCAGCTCCCCTAGGGGAACCTACGAGCAGTACTTC. Protein sequence: CASSPRGTYEQYF.

The sample holds a few counts of this clone. V usage is TRBV20-1 and J usage is TRBJ1-5; D ambiguous. The CDR3 consists of 11 residues. V shed 3 bases and J shed 4 bases, with 4 bases lying between them. Germline V CDR1 and CDR2: DFQATT, SNEGSKA (reference sequence). The CDR3, as DNA: TGCAGTGCTAGCCAGAATCAGCCCCAGCATTTT. Residues: CSASQNQPQHF.

The chain joins TRBV6-1 to TRBJ2-5, with 11 bases that match TRBD2. CDR1 MNHNS and CDR2 SASEGT come from the germline V gene. V lost 9 bases to trimming and J lost 5 bases; unmatched junction nucleotides: 8. This CDR3 has 14 amino acids. CDR3 in DNA: TGTGCCAGTAAAATAGCGGGGGGGATGGAGACCCAGTACTTC. Translating gives CASKIAGGMETQYF.

The rearrangement uses TRBV4-3 and TRBJ1-4; 7 nucleotides line up with TRBD1. Per germline, CDR1 LGHNA and CDR2 YSLEER. This CDR3 contains 15 residues. Trimming removed 1 base from V and 5 bases from J; junction bases left unmatched: 4. CDR3 in amino acids: CASSQGGTANEKLFF. The CDR3 DNA is TGCGCCAGCAGCCAAGGGGGGACAGCGAATGAAAAACTGTTTTTT.

Comment on this clone: No DNA is shown, since the ends of the CDR3 on it are uncertain; the CDR3 is the one TCRdb lists. The rearrangement links TRBV27 to TRBJ2-5; the table calls TRBD1, which could not be checked here. Germline V gene data show CDR1 as MNHEY and CDR2 as SMNVEV (reference sequence). The CDR3 comprises 17 residues, both ends counted. The CDR3 loop reads CASSLTTGLRFGETQYF.

The chain carries TRBV4-1 and TRBJ2-1; D call uncertain. The CDR3 is 12 amino acids. Trimming removed 2 bases from V and 7 bases from J, with 6 bases in between. Germline V CDR1 and CDR2: MGHRA, YSYEKL. CDR3: CASSQIGNEQFF. The DNA for the CDR3 is TGCGCCAGCAGCCAAATCGGTAATGAGCAGTTCTTC.

The gene calls are TRBV6-1 and TRBJ2-7; D is unresolved. Trimming pared 0 bases from V and 4 bases from J, leaving 4 bases between. The CDR3 contains 12 residues. Germline V lookup: CDR1 MNHNS, CDR2 SASEGT. The DNA of the CDR3 is TGTGCCAGCAGTGAAGCACGGTACGAGCAGTACTTC. It specifies CASSEARYEQYF.

The V call is TRBV7-8, the J call TRBJ2-7; 8 bases map to TRBD1. Trimming at V came to 1 base and at J to 5 bases, leaving 7 bases not matched to a gene. The CDR3 sequence is 15 residues long. CDR1 is SGHVS and CDR2 is FQNEAQ in the germline V gene. DNA of the CDR3: TGTGCCAGCAGCTTAGGCAGGGGGCCTAACGACGAGCAGTACTTC. Its translation is CASSLGRGPNDEQYF.

The rearrangement links TRBV9 to TRBJ1-3; TRBD1 agrees at 7 bases. V was pared by 3 bases and J by 4 bases, with 10 bases of the junction left unmatched. The CDR3 totals 16 residues. Per germline, CDR1 SGDLS and CDR2 YYNGEE. For the CDR3, the DNA is TGTGCCAGCAGCGCAGCAACAGGGGTGTCCGGAAACACCATATATTTT. It specifies CASSAATGVSGNTIYF.